This T cell receptor (beta chain) was profiled in a study of early T cells in non-severe SARS-CoV-2 infection. Study at large: Sequencing of unsorted whole blood was done on bulk RNA, leaving chains unpaired. Whole-study results and caveats: VDJdb matches were skewed toward anti-spike CD8 T cell responses.

Worth noting for this clonotype: The antigen is undetermined.

Trimming left V 3 bases short and J 4 bases short, with 11 bases between. In germline, CDR1 is GTSNPN, CDR2 SVGIG (reference sequence). There are 13 residues in the CDR3. cDNA molecules, individually, were tagged with unique molecular identifiers. TCRdb re-called the 5' RACE reads with MiXCR, one entry per CDR3 protein. The sample holds over 70,000 distinct CDR3 sequences, around 13% seen once. The V gene is TRBV30, the J gene TRBJ2-3, with D unclear. This TCR came from an adult who was a healthcare worker with PCR-confirmed SARS-CoV-2 infection or an uninfected control (not recorded which). The starting material was whole blood, obtained at baseline. Written as DNA, the CDR3 is TGTGCCTGGAGCGGAACAGTGGCAGATACGCAGTATTTT. It translates to CAWSGTVADTQYF.